This record concerns one T cell receptor beta chain sequence. The antigen remains undetermined. The junction had 6 bases not matched to a gene; V was cut back by 1 base and J by 14 bases. This CDR3 comprises 14 residues. CDR1 and CDR2 (germline): SGHVS, FQNEAQ. Genomic DNA constituted the template upon which TCR beta VDJ and CDR3 profiling was performed. MiXCR was run by TCRdb on the reads, yielding one entry per CDR3 protein. The sample holds fewer than 250,000 distinct CDR3 sequences, roughly half seen once. This specimen comes from a study of CD8+CD57+ T cells in acquired aplastic anemia. On the study more broadly: Each DNA sample taken from sorted CD4+ and CD8+ cells came to 3 to 3.5 ug on average. Healthy donor CD4+ cell samples had a mean of around 10 million reads. Study findings and constraints: It was found that more than 25 CD8+ CDR3 sequences were shared between patients and controls. With respect to CD8+ Simpson's diversity, patients and controls did not differ significantly.

The source of this sequence is a human donor in good health, serving as a control. The specimen was sorted CD4+, CD8+, or CD8+CD57+ T cells (not recorded which) from PBMCs. The chain recombines TRBV7-8 with TRBJ2-1, with TRBD2 matching over 12 bases. The CDR3 protein is CASSLGASGGAEFF. Here the CDR3 DNA reads TGTGCCAGCAGCTTAGGGGCTAGCGGGGGGGCCGAGTTCTTC. The full variable domain, completed using reference TRBV7-8 and TRBJ2-1, is GAGVSQSPRYKVAKRGQDVALRCDPISGHVSLFWYQQALGQGPEFLTYFQNEAQLDKSGLPSDRFFAERPEGSVSTLKIQRTQQEDSAVYLCASSLGASGGAEFFGPGTRLTVL.